This entry lists 17 T cell receptor beta chains sequenced from one sample in a study of shared clonotypes between healthy human individuals. Some clones are missing from TCRdb's copy, which holds only in-frame ones; the method was immunoSEQ multiplex PCR. This sample has some 1 million clones, with around 74% found just once. The sample comprised memory CD4+ T cells sorted from blood. Subset denoted: CD45RA-negative fraction. These receptor sequences come from a man between 18 and 29 years old in good health.

J is TRBJ2-5 and V is TRBV5-1; tentatively, D is TRBD1 (5 bases). V was pared by 0 bases and J by 5 bases, with 11 bases between. This CDR3 is 14 amino acids long. CDR1 SGHRS and CDR2 YFSETQ come from the germline V gene. The CDR3 spells CASSLEGLGETQYF. The CDR3 coding sequence is TGCGCCAGCAGCTTGGAGGGGCTCGGGGAGACCCAGTACTTC.

This clone has a single count. V and J are TRBV14 and TRBJ2-2; D is uncertain. Trimming removed 0 bases at V and 1 base at J, with 6 bases between. The CDR3 covers 15 residues. From germline, CDR1 is SGHDN and CDR2 FVKESK. The CDR3 region is CASSQEFGNTGELFF. In DNA, the CDR3 is TGTGCCAGCAGCCAAGAATTTGGGAACACCGGGGAGCTGTTTTTT.

The V gene is TRBV5-1, the J gene TRBJ2-1, with 14 bases identical to TRBD2. V lost 3 bases and J lost 9; bases outside the gene matches: 8. CDR1 and CDR2 (germline): SGHRS, YFSETQ. CDR3 length: 16 residues. CDR3 amino acids: CASSWTGLAGVSEQFF. As DNA, the CDR3 is TGCGCCAGCAGCTGGACGGGACTAGCGGGAGTCTCTGAGCAGTTCTTC.

The V call is TRBV5-1, the J call TRBJ2-5, with TRBD2 as a possible D gene (7 bases). V lost 5 bases and J lost 5, with 16 bases in between. CDR1 is SGHRS and CDR2 is YFSETQ in the germline V gene. CDR3 length equals 14 residues. The CDR3 sequence is CASRGGGARETQYF. CDR3 coding DNA: TGCGCCAGCAGAGGAGGGGGGGCTCGGGAGACCCAGTACTTC.

The rearrangement uses TRBV5-6 and TRBJ2-7; D is unresolved. Germline-derived CDR1 and CDR2 are SGHDT and YYEEEE. The germline V and J ends were trimmed by 2 bases and 0 bases, with 6 bases remaining between them. The CDR3 has 13 residues. CDR3 sequence reads: CASSFVHSYEQYF. The CDR3 region has the DNA TGTGCCAGCAGCTTTGTTCACTCCTACGAGCAGTACTTC.

As concerns this clone: Different DNA sequences within this sample yield the same CDR3. V usage is TRBV7-2 and J usage is TRBJ1-1; weak D call: TRBD1 (5 bases). CDR3 length equals 14 residues. Germline assignment: CDR1 SGHTA and CDR2 FQGNSA. Trimming removed 1 base at V and 6 bases at J, with 12 bases between. The CDR3 region is CASSLGAGSAEAFF. The CDR3 coding sequence is TGTGCCAGCAGCTTAGGGGCAGGGAGCGCTGAAGCTTTCTTT.

This clone was seen more than once but under ten times. J is TRBJ2-3 and V is TRBV5-6; D is possibly TRBD1 (6 bases). The CDR3 length is 15 residues. Per the germline V gene, CDR1 is SGHDT and CDR2 is YYEEEE. V was clipped by 2 bases and J by 2 bases, with 12 bases between them. Here the CDR3 DNA reads TGTGCCAGCAGCTTTTCAGGGGTGATCACAGATACGCAGTATTTT. Translated, it gives CASSFSGVITDTQYF.

The rearrangement uses TRBV18 and TRBJ1-6, with D unresolved. The length of the CDR3 is 15 residues. Germline values: CDR1 KGHSH, CDR2 LQKENI. Trimming took 3 bases from V and 7 from J, leaving 13 bases between them. CDR3 sequence: CASSPSWTDNSPLHF. CDR3 sequence (DNA): TGTGCCAGCTCACCGAGCTGGACTGACAATTCACCCCTCCACTTT.

This clone showed up just once. J is TRBJ2-7 and V is TRBV4-1; possibly TRBD2 for D (7 bases). The CDR3 runs 19 residues. V dropped 4 bases and J dropped 3 bases, with 28 bases sitting between them. The V gene's germline CDR1 is MGHRA and CDR2 YSYEKL. The CDR3 is CASSPDHRPWRGHRYEQYF. CDR3 DNA sequence: TGCGCCAGCAGCCCAGACCACCGTCCCTGGCGGGGGCACCGCTACGAGCAGTACTTC.

The chain couples TRBV7-2 to TRBJ2-1; TRBD2 matches 13 bases. CDR1 is SGHTA, CDR2 FQGNSA, per germline. The V segment lost 1 base and the J segment 5 bases; nucleotides outside the gene matches: 5. The CDR3 has 17 residues. For the CDR3, the DNA is TGTGCCAGCAGCTTAGGGACTAGCGGGGGCAGGGACAATGAGCAGTTCTTC. This gives the protein CASSLGTSGGRDNEQFF.

This chain joins TRBV5-6 and TRBJ2-5; D is undetermined. Between the trimmed V and J ends, which lost 4 bases and 2 bases, there was a span of 15 bases. Germline CDR1 and CDR2: SGHDT and YYEEEE. The CDR3 is 15 amino acids. CDR3 DNA: TGTGCCAGCAGCCTTCCTGCCTCGTCGCAAGAGACCCAGTACTTC. The encoded protein is CASSLPASSQETQYF.

As for this clone: The same CDR3 can be traced to other DNA sequences in this sample. The chain couples TRBV5-1 to TRBJ2-5, with D unclear. CDR3 length: 11 residues. The V end was cut by 2 bases, the J end by 5 bases, with 4 bases between. Germline assignment: CDR1 SGHRS and CDR2 YFSETQ. This CDR3 reads CASSFLETQYF. For the CDR3, the DNA is TGCGCCAGCAGCTTCCTGGAGACCCAGTACTTC.

V is TRBV6-5 and J is TRBJ2-7; D not resolved. V dropped 5 bases and J dropped 5 bases, with 13 bases sitting between them. Germline lookup yields CDR1 MNHEY and CDR2 SVGAGI. CDR3 length equals 13 residues. In nucleotides, the CDR3 is TGTGCCAGCAGTCGGCCCGCTGAGAACGAGCAGTACTTC. Encoded protein: CASSRPAENEQYF.

The chain combines TRBV7-2 with TRBJ2-7; D unclear. The germline V gene has CDR1 SGHTA and CDR2 FQGNSA. The length of the CDR3 is 14 residues. Deletions cut 5 bases from V and 0 bases from J, with 11 bases between. CDR3 sequence (DNA): TGTGCCAGCAGCATAGGAGCCTCCTCCTACGAGCAGTACTTC. Translation: CASSIGASSYEQYF. Variable domain in full (rest from reference TRBV7-2 and TRBJ2-7): GAGVSQSPSNKVTEKGKDVELRCDPISGHTALYWYRQSLGQGLEFLIYFQGNSAPDKSGLPSDRFSAERTGGSVSTLTIQRTQQEDSAVYLCASSIGASSYEQYFGPGTRLTVT.

J is TRBJ1-4 and V is TRBV28; D not resolved. Germline V gene lookup returns CDR1 MDHEN and CDR2 SYDVKM. The V end lost 4 bases, the J end lost 8 bases, and 14 bases lay between the germline ends. CDR3 length equals 14 residues. The CDR3 DNA sequence: TGTGCCAGCAGTTCCCCAAGAATGCGAGAAAAACTGTTTTTT. This codes for CASSSPRMREKLFF.

This clone is a singleton in its sample. The rearrangement links TRBV7-3 to TRBJ2-7; 8 bases agree with TRBD2. V was pared by 1 base and J by 1 base, with 3 bases of the junction left unmatched. This CDR3 region has 15 residues. Per germline, CDR1 SGHTA and CDR2 FQGTGA. The CDR3 loop is CASSLSAGGSYEQYF. The CDR3 region has the DNA TGTGCCAGCAGCTTAAGCGCGGGGGGATCCTACGAGCAGTACTTC.

This clone has just one count. V and J are TRBV19 and TRBJ2-3; 9 nucleotides agree with TRBD1. Unmatched junction bases numbered 8, after V lost 4 bases and J lost 3 bases. The germline gives CDR1 LNHDA, CDR2 SQIVND (reference sequence). This CDR3 comprises 16 residues. CDR3 protein: CASSRGQGGFTDTQYF. CDR3 sequence (DNA): TGTGCCAGTAGTAGGGGACAGGGAGGTTTTACAGATACGCAGTATTTT.